This T cell receptor beta chain was identified during a study of molecular identifiers for immune sequencing clone quantification. In the study overall: Replicate RNA came from about 19,000 or 110,000 naive CD8 cells and was split five ways, and four parts were sequenced. Study results and caveats: A shared barcode on identical TCR molecules could lead to underestimated sizes for highly expanded clones.

This clonotype has ten or more counts. Antigen specificity is unknown. Libraries of bulk TCR were made by previously described methods (with listed TCR primers). TCRdb reprocessed the PCR reads with MiXCR, giving one entry per CDR3 protein. The sample holds roughly 320,000 distinct CDR3 sequences; about 22% are singletons and the top ten take 0.81%. Sorting recovered naive CD8 T cells on a CD8+CD4-CCR7+CD45RA+ profile. Sequenced: naive CD8+ T cells from blood, with Jurkat cell RNA spiked in. The subset: FACS-sorted CD8+CD4-CCR7+CD45RA+ naive T cells. The sequence was collected from a human donor in good health. Some libraries in this study had Jurkat cell RNA spiked in.

CDR3 loop: CASSLVAEDYTF. The CDR3 DNA is TGTGCCAGCAGCTTAGTGGCTGAGGACTACACCTTC. The J gene is TRBJ1-2, the V gene TRBV7-9; D unclear. The CDR3 length is 12 residues. The V gene lost 1 base and the J gene lost 10 bases, with 10 bases spanning the gap. Germline loops: CDR1 SEHNR, CDR2 FQNEAQ (reference sequence).